This TCR beta chain was captured in a study of blood T cell repertoires in COVID-19. The protocol was immunoSEQ multiplex PCR, while the TCRdb copy is restricted to in-frame clones and leaves out a portion. The table shows about 220,000 clones, with approximately 80% occurring only once. Per the germline V gene, CDR1 is SGDLS and CDR2 is YYNGEE. This CDR3 comprises 14 residues. Trimming took 3 bases from V and 7 from J, leaving 16 bases between them. The table lists this clone with a count of one. This clonotype was obtained from a woman aged 60-75 years who had recovered from COVID-19. Sequenced sample: PBMCs or T cells enriched from blood (not recorded which). This rearrangement joins TRBV9 to TRBJ2-5; the D gene is possibly TRBD2 (6 bases). The CDR3 protein is CASSARQREATQYF. The CDR3 nucleotides are TGTGCCAGCAGCGCACGACAGAGGGAGGCGACCCAGTACTTC.